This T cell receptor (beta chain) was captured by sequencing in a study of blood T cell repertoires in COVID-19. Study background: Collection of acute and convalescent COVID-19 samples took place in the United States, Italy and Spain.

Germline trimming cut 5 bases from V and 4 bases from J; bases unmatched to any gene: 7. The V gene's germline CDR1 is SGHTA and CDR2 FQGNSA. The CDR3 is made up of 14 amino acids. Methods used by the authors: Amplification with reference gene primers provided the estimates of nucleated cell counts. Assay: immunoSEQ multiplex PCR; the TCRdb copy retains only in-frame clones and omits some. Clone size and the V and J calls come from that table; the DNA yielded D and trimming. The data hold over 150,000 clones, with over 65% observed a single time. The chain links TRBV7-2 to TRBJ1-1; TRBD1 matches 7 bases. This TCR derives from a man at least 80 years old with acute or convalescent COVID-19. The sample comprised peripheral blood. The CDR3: CASSPSGGITEAFF. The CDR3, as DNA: TGTGCCAGCAGCCCCTCAGGGGGAATCACTGAAGCTTTCTTT.